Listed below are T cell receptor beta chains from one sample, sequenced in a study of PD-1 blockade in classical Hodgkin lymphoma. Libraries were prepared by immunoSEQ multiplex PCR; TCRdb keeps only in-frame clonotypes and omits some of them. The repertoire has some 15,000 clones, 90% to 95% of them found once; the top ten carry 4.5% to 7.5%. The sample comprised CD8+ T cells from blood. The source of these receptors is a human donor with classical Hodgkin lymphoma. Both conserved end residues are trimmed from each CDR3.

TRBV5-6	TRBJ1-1	ASSLGTATEAF
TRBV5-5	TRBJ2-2	ASSLTDREQRTGELF
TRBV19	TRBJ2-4	ASSGPKNIQY
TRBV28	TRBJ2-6	ASSLGSLSGANVLT
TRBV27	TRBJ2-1	ASSIRDANNEQF
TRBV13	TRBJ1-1	ASSQGPNTEAF
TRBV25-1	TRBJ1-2	ASSGTSNYGYT
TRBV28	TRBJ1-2	ASSFSREKLVRGYT
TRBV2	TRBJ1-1	AIRGGKTEAF
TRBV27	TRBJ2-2	ASSTAGQPNTGELF